Below are 2 T cell receptor beta chains sequenced from a single sample in a study of blood T cell repertoires in COVID-19. Only in-frame clones appear in the TCRdb table, and some are missing; sequencing was by immunoSEQ multiplex PCR. The sample has 150,000 to 200,000 clones, roughly 90% seen once. The sample was peripheral blood. All receptors derive from a man in his sixties with active or convalescent COVID-19.

DNA of the CDR3: TGTGCCTGGAGTGTTAGAGCATGGAACACTGAAGCTTTCTTT. Translated: CAWSVRAWNTEAFF. This sequence joins TRBV30 and TRBJ1-1; no firm D call. Germline lookup yields CDR1 GTSNPN and CDR2 SVGIG (reference sequence). The V and J ends lost 0 bases and 1 base respectively, with 9 bases between them. The CDR3 is 14 amino acids.

The V gene is TRBV2, the J gene TRBJ2-1; TRBD1 matches at 11 bases. The CDR3 has 15 amino acids. V dropped 7 bases and J dropped 3; count of bases not matched to a gene: 5. The V gene's germline CDR1 is SNHLY and CDR2 FYNNEI. The CDR3 spells CASTLDRGLYNEQFF. The CDR3 nucleotides read TGTGCCAGCACCCTGGACAGGGGGCTCTACAATGAGCAGTTCTTC. Full variable domain (missing parts from reference TRBV2 and TRBJ2-1): EPEVTQTPSHQVTQMGQEVILRCVPISNHLYFYWYRQILGQKVEFLVSFYNNEISEKSEIFDDQFSVERPDGSNFTLKIRSTKLEDSAMYFCASTLDRGLYNEQFFGPGTRLTVL.